This T cell receptor beta chain was identified during a study of human T cells and chemical hapten exposure. Time point noted: healthy volunteer bleed at 2 weeks. Unfractionated whole blood served as the source for total RNA extraction. Each CDR3 protein gets one entry after TCRdb re-called the RACE reads with MiXCR. The sample consists of 85,000 to 95,000 distinct CDR3 sequences, around 9% of them appearing once. The CDR3 is 17 residues long. From germline, CDR1 is SGHTA and CDR2 FQGNSA. The junction had 14 bases not matched to a gene; V was cut back by 6 bases and J by 1 base. This clonotype was obtained from a female donor in good health. Some clones in this sample may be carry-over from other donors' samples. The sample consisted of whole blood. The chain joins TRBV7-2 to TRBJ2-5, with 7 bases lining up with TRBD1. CDR3 region: CASRETGTVRAQETQYF. The CDR3 DNA is TGTGCCAGCAGGGAGACCGGGACAGTCCGAGCCCAAGAGACCCAGTACTTC.